This passage covers 10 T cell receptor beta chains from one sample sequenced in a study of blood T cell repertoires in COVID-19 (dated by TCRdb to about 2020). The library was built by means of the immunoSEQ multiplex PCR assay. TCRdb stores this immuneACCESS table with in-frame sequences only. Part of the clones is absent; in the studies checked, under half of the shortfall reflects unresolved V genes, and no reason is known for the rest. The sample table contains over 120,000 clones; only one count was recorded for roughly 80% of them. Of the sample, around 5% falls within the top ten clones. The sequenced sample was peripheral blood. Receptor source: a woman aged 65 to 85 with COVID-19, enrolled during active disease.

The V call is TRBV7-2, the J call TRBJ2-1, with a tentative D call TRBD2 (6 bases). This CDR3 contains 15 residues. V was shortened by 5 bases and J by 3 bases, with 14 bases between the two germline ends. Looked up from germline, CDR1 is SGHTA and CDR2 is FQGNSA. The CDR3 bases are TGTGCCAGCAGCATCCGACTAGTGGGCTACAATGAGCAGTTCTTC. It is translated as CASSIRLVGYNEQFF.

The rearrangement links TRBV19 to TRBJ1-2; maybe TRBD1 (6 bases). The CDR3 contains 14 residues. Trimming shortened V by 4 bases and J by 4 bases, and 13 bases separated the two germline ends. Germline V lookup: CDR1 LNHDA, CDR2 SQIVND (reference sequence). The CDR3 here is CASSTKLQGYGYTF. The CDR3 region has the DNA TGTGCCAGTAGTACGAAGCTACAGGGCTATGGCTACACCTTC.

The chain employs TRBV6-1 and TRBJ2-3; D is possibly TRBD2 (6 bases). The germline V and J ends were trimmed by 1 base and 2 bases, with 13 bases remaining between them. In germline, CDR1 is MNHNS, CDR2 SASEGT. The CDR3 loop spans 16 amino acids. The DNA of the CDR3 is TGTGCCAGCAGTGAAGAGATAGCGGCTTACACAGATACGCAGTATTTT. It yields the protein CASSEEIAAYTDTQYF.

The chain employs TRBV7-2 and TRBJ2-6; D may be TRBD1 (7 bases). The CDR3 extends over 18 amino acids. Per the germline V gene, CDR1 is SGHTA and CDR2 is FQGNSA. V gave up 1 base and J gave up 3 bases, with 16 bases separating them. CDR3 coding DNA: TGTGCCAGCAGCTTAGTCGCAGGGGGAGGCTTTGGGGCCAACGTCCTGACTTTC. Amino acids: CASSLVAGGGFGANVLTF. Supplemented by reference TRBV7-2 and TRBJ2-6, the full variable domain reads GAGVSQSPSNKVTEKGKDVELRCDPISGHTALYWYRQSLGQGLEFLIYFQGNSAPDKSGLPSDRFSAERTGGSVSTLTIQRTQQEDSAVYLCASSLVAGGGFGANVLTFGAGSRLTVL.

The chain has TRBV19 and TRBJ2-1; TRBD2 aligns across 10 bases. This CDR3 has 16 amino acids. The V gene end was trimmed by 4 bases and the J gene end by 2 bases; junction bases not matched to a gene: 5. The germline V gene encodes CDR1 LNHDA and CDR2 SQIVND (reference sequence). CDR3 protein: CASSSILAGTYNEQFF. The DNA of the CDR3 is TGTGCCAGTAGTAGCATACTAGCGGGGACCTACAATGAGCAGTTCTTC. The variable domain in full, completed from reference TRBV19 and TRBJ2-1, reads DGGITQSPKYLFRKEGQNVTLSCEQNLNHDAMYWYRQDPGQGLRLIYYSQIVNDFQKGDIAEGYSVSREKKESFPLTVTSAQKNPTAFYLCASSSILAGTYNEQFFGPGTRLTVL.

This rearrangement joins TRBV24-1 to TRBJ2-5; D remains unclear. From germline, CDR1 is KGHDR and CDR2 SFDVKD. The CDR3 is 14 residues long. Trimming removed 0 bases at V and 4 bases at J, with 8 bases between. CDR3 DNA sequence: TGTGCCACCAGTGATTTGTCAGGAAGAGAGACCCAGTACTTC. Its protein is CATSDLSGRETQYF.

The chain is built from TRBV15 and TRBJ2-2; D not resolved. This CDR3 has 15 amino acids. Per germline, CDR1 LNHNV and CDR2 YYDKDF (reference sequence). Trimming left V 0 bases short and J 4 bases short, with 9 bases between. The CDR3 DNA follows: TGTGCCACCAGCAGAGATATTGGCGGCACCGGGGAGCTGTTTTTT. It is translated as CATSRDIGGTGELFF.

This clone came up a few times. The V and J genes are TRBV2 and TRBJ2-7, with 10 bases that match TRBD2. V trimming: 4 bases; J trimming: 3 bases; junction bases outside the gene matches: 3. This CDR3 has 14 amino acids. Germline V gene sequence: CDR1 SNHLY, CDR2 FYNNEI. CDR3 residues: CASSGLAGHYEQYF. The CDR3 nucleotides read TGTGCCAGCAGTGGACTAGCGGGCCACTACGAGCAGTACTTC.

The CDR3 region is CASSLGLELDQPQHF. The CDR3 DNA reads as TGTGCCAGCAGCTTGGGGTTGGAGTTGGATCAGCCCCAGCATTTT. This chain joins TRBV5-4 and TRBJ1-5; no reliable D call. Trimming stripped 0 bases from V and 5 bases from J, with 12 bases between. Germline V gene sequence: CDR1 SGHNT, CDR2 YYREEE (reference sequence). This CDR3 has 15 residues.

The rearrangement links TRBV3-1 (or the pseudogene TRBV3-2) to TRBJ2-3; 9 positions match TRBD2. The CDR3 is 15 residues long. J gave up 4 bases and V 1 base, and 3 bases lay outside the gene matches. Germline CDR1 reads LGHDT; CDR2 reads YNNKEL (reference sequence). The CDR3 coding sequence is TGTGCCAGCAGCCAAGGCGGGGGGGACGCAGATACGCAGTATTTT. Encoded protein: CASSQGGGDADTQYF.